The 14 T cell receptor beta chains presented below share a single source sample, sequenced in a study of T cells in Graves' hyperthyroidism and ophthalmopathy. The investigators amplified TCR beta CDR3 regions from RNA transcripts. The HTBI set primed first-round TCR CDR3 RT-PCR. From the multiplex PCR reads, TCRdb called clonotypes with MiXCR, one entry per CDR3 protein. The table includes roughly 420,000 distinct CDR3 sequences, approximately 15% detected once. The sequencing input was blood. Receptor source: a woman under 30 with Graves' hyperthyroidism.

The V call is TRBV7-3, the J call TRBJ2-1; no clear D. Trimming took 5 bases from V and 3 from J, leaving 8 bases between them. The CDR3 extends over 13 amino acids. The germline V gene encodes CDR1 SGHTA and CDR2 FQGTGA. The CDR3 loop is CASSPDLYNEQFF. DNA of the CDR3: TGTGCCAGCAGCCCTGATCTCTACAATGAGCAGTTCTTC. The complete variable domain, with remaining parts taken from reference TRBV7-3 and TRBJ2-1, reads GAGVSQTPSNKVTEKGKYVELRCDPISGHTALYWYRQSLGQGPEFLIYFQGTGAADDSGLPNDRFFAVRPEGSVSTLKIQRTERGDSAVYLCASSPDLYNEQFFGPGTRLTVL.

Turning to this clonotype: Its ends do not fully match the called genes, so a read error is possible. The rearrangement links TRBV2 to TRBJ2-7; maybe TRBD1 (5 bases). The germline gives CDR1 SNHLY, CDR2 FYNNEI. This CDR3 is 13 amino acids long. In nucleotides, the CDR3 is TGTGCCAGCAGACCAGGGAAGTACTACGAGCAGAACTTC. Translating it yields CASRPGKYYEQNF.

This clonotype showed up many times. This chain links TRBV12-5 with TRBJ1-1; no clear D gene. V dropped 9 bases and J dropped 0 bases, with 11 bases sitting between them. CDR1 LGHNT and CDR2 FRNRAP come from the germline V gene. The CDR3 length is 13 residues. In DNA, the CDR3 is TGTGCTAGCGCCTTGACGGTGAACACTGAAGCTTTCTTT. It translates to CASALTVNTEAFF.

In its sample, this clonotype was seen a few times. The chain carries TRBV10-1 and TRBJ2-2, with 8 bases aligning to TRBD1. The length of the CDR3 is 17 residues. The germline gives CDR1 WNHNN, CDR2 SYGVQD (reference sequence). After removal of 7 bases from V and 4 bases from J, the junction contained 14 bases not matched to a gene. The CDR3 region has the DNA TGCGCCAGCAACCGACAGGGGAGGACCCCGAGCACCGGGGAGCTGTTTTTT. As protein: CASNRQGRTPSTGELFF.

This clonotype was observed many times. The chain is built from TRBV28 and TRBJ2-4, with TRBD1 matching 7 bases. The CDR3 totals 13 residues. CDR1 is MDHEN and CDR2 is SYDVKM in the germline V gene. The V segment lost 6 bases and the J segment 5 bases; nucleotides outside the gene matches: 4. CDR3 sequence: CASRTGTENIQYF. The CDR3, as DNA: TGTGCCAGCAGGACCGGGACAGAAAACATTCAGTACTTC.

V gene TRBV7-3 combines with J gene TRBJ2-7, with D perhaps TRBD2 (6 bases). The CDR3 covers 14 residues. Germline V lookup: CDR1 SGHTA, CDR2 FQGTGA. The V gene lost 1 base and the J gene lost 2 bases, with 9 bases spanning the gap. This chain's CDR3 is CASSLMGGTYEQYF. The DNA for the CDR3 is TGTGCCAGCAGCTTAATGGGAGGTACCTACGAGCAGTACTTC.

The V gene is TRBV6-2 or TRBV6-3, the J gene TRBJ2-7; D unresolved. Germline values: CDR1 MNHEY, CDR2 SVGEGT. The length of the CDR3 is 19 residues. Deletions cut 2 bases from V and 3 bases from J, with 26 bases between. The CDR3 coding sequence is TGTGCCAGCAGTTACCAATCCACTAAAATTTCGGGCTTGAACTACGAGCAGTACTTC. Its protein product is CASSYQSTKISGLNYEQYF.

This clonotype came up many times. The J gene is TRBJ2-7, the V gene TRBV28; D is possibly TRBD2 (6 bases). There are 13 residues in the CDR3. Trimming shortened V by 2 bases and J by 6 bases, and 11 bases separated the two germline ends. Germline lookup yields CDR1 MDHEN and CDR2 SYDVKM. The CDR3 DNA is TGTGCCAGCAGTTTACGAGTAGCGGTCGAGCAGTACTTC. Protein: CASSLRVAVEQYF.

This clonotype was detected ten times or more. The CDR3 sequence is CASSLGGGLAGVNTGELFF. The DNA for the CDR3 is TGTGCCAGCAGTTTAGGGGGCGGACTAGCGGGAGTTAACACCGGGGAGCTGTTTTTT. The chain recombines TRBV12-3 or TRBV12-4 with TRBJ2-2, with TRBD2 matching over 13 bases. Trimming took 1 base from V and 2 from J; bases not matched to a gene: 7. The CDR3 runs to 19 residues.

This clonotype was picked up many times. This sequence joins TRBV28 and TRBJ2-7, with 8 bases fitting TRBD1. V shed 1 base and J 2 bases; nucleotides not matched to a gene: 4. The CDR3 consists of 15 residues. CDR1 and CDR2 from the germline V gene are MDHEN and SYDVKM. In DNA form, the CDR3 reads TGTGCCAGCAGTTTATCCAGGGGGCTTGCCTACGAGCAGTACTTC. This codes for CASSLSRGLAYEQYF.

The rearrangement uses TRBV6-4 and TRBJ2-1; TRBD2 aligns across 9 bases. The V gene end was trimmed by 5 bases and the J gene end by 6 bases; junction bases not matched to a gene: 8. The V gene's germline CDR1 is MRHNA and CDR2 SNTAGT. The CDR3 loop spans 15 amino acids. CDR3 sequence: CASSSAGGTSNEQFF. The DNA for the CDR3 is TGTGCCAGCAGTTCTGCGGGGGGGACTAGCAATGAGCAGTTCTTC.

This sequence joins TRBV29-1 and TRBJ1-2; D may be TRBD1 (5 bases). The CDR3 runs 12 residues. Germline CDR1 is SQVTM and CDR2 is ANQGSEA. The ends were cut back, 3 bases at V and 6 bases at J, with 11 bases in the middle. The chain's CDR3 is CSVEAGPNGYTF. The CDR3 region has the DNA TGCAGCGTTGAGGCGGGGCCAAATGGCTACACCTTC.

This clonotype was counted only a few times. This chain connects TRBV20-1 to TRBJ2-5; a weak D match, TRBD1 (6 bases). Trimming removed 4 bases from V and 5 bases from J, with 23 bases in between. Germline-derived CDR1 and CDR2 are DFQATT and SNEGSKA (reference sequence). The CDR3 extends over 16 amino acids. The CDR3 loop reads CSAKPPPHRVAETQYF. CDR3 coding DNA: TGCAGTGCTAAGCCTCCCCCACACAGGGTCGCGGAGACCCAGTACTTC.

The V call is TRBV7-9, the J call TRBJ1-1; 7 nucleotides agree with TRBD1. The CDR3 length is 15 residues. Germline CDR1 reads SEHNR; CDR2 reads FQNEAQ (reference sequence). V was pared by 4 bases and J by 3 bases, with 8 bases of the junction left unmatched. Written as DNA, the CDR3 is TGTGCCAGCAGCTCCCAGACAGGGTCGCACACTGAAGCTTTCTTT. Protein sequence: CASSSQTGSHTEAFF.